This TCR beta chain is from a study of T cells expressing NK-cell markers. Study information: Sequencing of TCR beta repertoires drew on sorted CD3+CD56+NKG2C+, CD3+CD56+NKG2C- and CD3+CD56-NKG2C+ T cells.

Whole-study results and caveats: Topping the CD3+CD56-NKG2C+ fraction as well were these clonotypes, in a few donors. In a group of several donors, dominant NKG2C+ clonotypes represented about 1.0-7.5% of CD8+ T cells.

The CDR3 runs 16 residues. The V gene's germline CDR1 is LNHNV and CDR2 YYDKDF (reference sequence). Of note for this clonotype: Its antigen is unidentified.

TCRdb re-called the 5' RACE reads; every CDR3 protein appears as one record, without DNA. This sample contains 550,000 to 600,000 distinct CDR3 sequences. The J gene is TRBJ2-5, the V gene TRBV15; TCRdb's D call, TRBD2, is unchecked because there is no DNA. Specimen: blood T cells: a sorted CD56 or NKG2C T cell subset, CD4+ or CD8+ T cells, or bulk PBMC T cells (not recorded which). The source is a man aged 18 to 30 in good health. The CDR3 here is CATSSSPLVGGETQYF.